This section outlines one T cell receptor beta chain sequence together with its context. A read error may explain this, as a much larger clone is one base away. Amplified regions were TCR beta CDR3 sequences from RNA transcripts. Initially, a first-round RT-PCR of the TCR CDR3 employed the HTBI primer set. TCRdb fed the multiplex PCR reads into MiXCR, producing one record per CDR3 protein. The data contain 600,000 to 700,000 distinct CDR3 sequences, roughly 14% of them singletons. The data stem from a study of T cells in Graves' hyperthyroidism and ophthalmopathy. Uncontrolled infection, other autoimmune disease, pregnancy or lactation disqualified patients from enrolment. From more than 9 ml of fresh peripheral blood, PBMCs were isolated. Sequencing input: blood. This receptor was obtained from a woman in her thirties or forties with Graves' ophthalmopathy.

CDR3 region: CASSTVEGGNYGYTF. The DNA for the CDR3 is TGTGCCAGCAGCACCGTGGAAGGGGGGAACTATGGCTACACCTTC. This chain connects TRBV11-3 to TRBJ1-2, with D perhaps TRBD1 (6 bases). Germline loops: CDR1 SGHNT, CDR2 YENEEA. Trimming left V 5 bases short and J 2 bases short, with 15 bases between. The CDR3 covers 15 residues. The whole variable domain, filled in from reference TRBV11-3 and TRBJ1-2, reads EAGVVQSPRYKIIEKKQPVAFWCNPISGHNTLYWYLQNLGQGPELLIRYENEEAVDDSQLPKDRFSAERLKGVDSTLKIQPAELGDSAVYLCASSTVEGGNYGYTFGSGTRLTVV.